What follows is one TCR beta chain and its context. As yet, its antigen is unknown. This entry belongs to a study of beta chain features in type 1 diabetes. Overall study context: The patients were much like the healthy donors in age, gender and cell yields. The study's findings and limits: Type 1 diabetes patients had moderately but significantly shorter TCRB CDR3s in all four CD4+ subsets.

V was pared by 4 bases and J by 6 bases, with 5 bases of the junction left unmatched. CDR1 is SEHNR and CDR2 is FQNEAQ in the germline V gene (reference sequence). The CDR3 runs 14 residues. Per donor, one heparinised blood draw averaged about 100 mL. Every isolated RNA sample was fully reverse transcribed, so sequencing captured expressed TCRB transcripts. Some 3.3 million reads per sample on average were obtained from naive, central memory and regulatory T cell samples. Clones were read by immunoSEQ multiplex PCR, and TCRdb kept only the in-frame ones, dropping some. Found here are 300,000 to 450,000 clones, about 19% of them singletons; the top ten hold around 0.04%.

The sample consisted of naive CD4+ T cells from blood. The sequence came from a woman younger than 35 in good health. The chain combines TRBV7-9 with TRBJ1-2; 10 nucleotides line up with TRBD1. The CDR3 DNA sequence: TGTGCCAGCAGCTACCGACAGGGGGCAAATGGCTACACCTTC. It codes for CASSYRQGANGYTF.